The entry below gives a single TCR beta chain sequence along with its context. Antigen: not known. The sample is drawn from a study of shared clonotypes between healthy human individuals. General observations from the study: Few donors restricted represented genetic and exposure-history diversity. Investigators collected only blood, and repertoires in tissues likely differ.

Assay runs were performed at deep level. Measured with immunoSEQ multiplex PCR; TCRdb has only the in-frame clones, and not every one. The sample has fewer than 550,000 clones, 60% to 80% seen once. Sequenced sample: PBMCs. The origin of this receptor is a woman between 40 and 50 years old in good health. Some clones in this sample may be carry-over from other donors' samples.

In DNA, the CDR3 is TGCGCCAGCAGTGAGGGATGGTACAGGACTAGCGGCCAAGAGACCCAGTACTTC. Translation gives CASSEGWYRTSGQETQYF. The chain links TRBV10-2 to TRBJ2-5; 10 bases align to TRBD2. The CDR3 extends over 18 amino acids. Germline-derived CDR1 and CDR2 are WSHSY and SAAADI. Germline trimming cut 2 bases from V and 1 base from J; bases unmatched to any gene: 10.